The 4 T cell receptor beta chains below all came from one sample that was sequenced in a study of cytomegalovirus exposure and HLA in healthy donors (dated by TCRdb to the late 2010s). The library was built by means of the immunoSEQ multiplex PCR assay. TCRdb's version of the immuneACCESS table is confined to in-frame rearrangements and falls short of the full clone set. An unresolved V gene accounts for under half of the shortfall where checked; the remainder is of unknown origin. For this sample there are roughly 130,000 clones; roughly nine tenths appear just once. The leading ten clones occupy approximately 10% of the sample. The material sequenced was PBMCs. These receptors all come from a woman under 30 in good health and CMV-seropositive.

The chain uses TRBV5-8 and TRBJ1-1, with TRBD1 identical over 8 bases. The germline V gene has CDR1 SGHTS and CDR2 YDEGEE. The CDR3 sequence is 15 residues long. V shed 4 bases, J shed 5 bases, and the junction held 10 bases outside the gene matches. The CDR3: CASSPKTGAYTEAFF. DNA for the CDR3: TGTGCCAGCAGCCCCAAGACAGGGGCTTATACTGAAGCTTTCTTT.

For the CDR3, the DNA is TGCGCCAGCAGCTTGGTGGCGGGAAGGGCCAAAAACATTCAGTACTTC. It codes for CASSLVAGRAKNIQYF. V and J are TRBV5-1 and TRBJ2-4; possible D gene TRBD2, 6 bases. The CDR3 totals 16 residues. Trimming removed 0 bases from V and 1 base from J, with 11 bases in between. Germline loops: CDR1 SGHRS, CDR2 YFSETQ.

The chain links TRBV2 to TRBJ2-7, with D uncertain. There are 15 residues in the CDR3. V was clipped by 8 bases and J by 2 bases, with 19 bases between them. The germline V gene has CDR1 SNHLY and CDR2 FYNNEI. This CDR3 reads CASPNGSERAYEQYF. In DNA form, the CDR3 reads TGTGCCAGCCCCAACGGATCCGAGCGCGCCTACGAGCAGTACTTC. Full variable domain (outside the CDR3, taken from reference TRBV2 and TRBJ2-7): EPEVTQTPSHQVTQMGQEVILRCVPISNHLYFYWYRQILGQKVEFLVSFYNNEISEKSEIFDDQFSVERPDGSNFTLKIRSTKLEDSAMYFCASPNGSERAYEQYFGPGTRLTVT.

This chain's CDR3 is CASSDTDRQGRSKNIQYF. In DNA form, the CDR3 reads TGTGCCAGCAGCGACACAGACAGACAGGGTAGGTCCAAAAACATTCAGTACTTC. V usage is TRBV27 and J usage is TRBJ2-4; TRBD1 matches 7 bases. This CDR3 region has 18 residues. The V gene's germline CDR1 is MNHEY and CDR2 SMNVEV (reference sequence). The ends lost 6 bases at V and 2 bases at J; junction bases unmatched: 16.